One and the same sample provided the 26 T cell receptor beta chains below, sequenced in a study of T cell changes during pregnancy in multiple sclerosis. Only in-frame clones appear in the TCRdb table, and some are missing; sequencing was by immunoSEQ multiplex PCR. The sample yields more than 55,000 clones, more than 85% seen once. The sample here was peripheral blood, taken in the second trimester of pregnancy. The receptors derive from a female donor with multiple sclerosis, enrolled in a pregnancy study.

The chain uses TRBV6-5 and TRBJ1-5; tentative D call: TRBD1 (6 bases). Looked up from germline, CDR1 is MNHEY and CDR2 is SVGAGI. Trimming removed 6 bases from V and 0 bases from J, with 12 bases in between. The CDR3 loop spans 15 amino acids. As DNA, the CDR3 is TGTGCCAGCAGACAGGGAGTCTATAGCAATCAGCCCCAGCATTTT. Translating gives CASRQGVYSNQPQHF.

The rearrangement joins TRBV5-5 to TRBJ1-5; D not resolved. This CDR3 is built from 12 residues. Between the trimmed V and J ends, which lost 3 bases and 5 bases, there was a span of 6 bases. Germline CDR1 and CDR2: SGHKS and YYEKEE (reference sequence). The CDR3 coding sequence is TGTGCCAGCAGCTACTTCGATCAGCCCCAGCATTTT. Protein: CASSYFDQPQHF. The variable domain in full, completed from reference TRBV5-5 and TRBJ1-5, reads DAGVTQSPTHLIKTRGQQVTLRCSPISGHKSVSWYQQVLGQGPQFIFQYYEKEERGRGNFPDRFSARQFPNYSSELNVNALLLGDSALYLCASSYFDQPQHFGDGTRLSIL.

The chain combines TRBV18 with TRBJ2-5; the match to TRBD1 covers 7 bases. Germline V gives CDR1 KGHSH, CDR2 LQKENI. This CDR3 is built from 13 residues. V dropped 5 bases and J dropped 11; count of bases not matched to a gene: 11. The CDR3 loop is CASSSFDREKQYF. The CDR3 nucleotides read TGTGCCAGCTCATCCTTTGACAGGGAAAAGCAGTACTTC.

V gene TRBV7-6 combines with J gene TRBJ2-2; the match to TRBD2 covers 7 bases. The V segment lost 5 bases and the J segment 1 base; nucleotides outside the gene matches: 4. Germline values: CDR1 SGHVS, CDR2 FNYEAQ. The CDR3 runs to 15 residues. The CDR3 nucleotides read TGTGCCAGCAGCGCGGGAGAATTGAACACCGGGGAGCTGTTTTTT. Its translation: CASSAGELNTGELFF.

V and J are TRBV18 and TRBJ1-5; D not resolved. The V end was cut by 0 bases, the J end by 7 bases, with 13 bases between. Germline assignment: CDR1 KGHSH and CDR2 LQKENI. This CDR3 contains 15 residues. DNA for the CDR3: TGTGCCAGCTCACCACCGAAAGAGGTCGGGCAGCCCCAGCATTTT. It encodes CASSPPKEVGQPQHF.

This chain connects TRBV18 to TRBJ2-7; D not certain. Germline CDR1 is KGHSH and CDR2 is LQKENI. V dropped 2 bases and J dropped 5 bases, with 16 bases sitting between them. The CDR3 runs 15 residues. The CDR3 DNA is TGTGCCAGCTCACCAGGGCTTTCCTCTGGCCACGAGCAGTACTTC. Its translation: CASSPGLSSGHEQYF.

This clone was counted at least ten times. The chain employs TRBV6-4 and TRBJ2-3; 9 bases line up with TRBD2. The J segment lost 0 bases and the V segment lost 0 bases, leaving 1 base of the junction unmatched. CDR1 MRHNA and CDR2 SNTAGT come from the germline V gene. The CDR3 runs 16 residues. The CDR3 region has the DNA TGTGCCAGCAGTGACTCTAGCGGGGGTAGCACAGATACGCAGTATTTT. Residues: CASSDSSGGSTDTQYF.

This clone was recorded at least ten times. The chain employs TRBV19 and TRBJ2-4; a possible D gene is TRBD2 (6 bases). CDR1 and CDR2 (germline): LNHDA, SQIVND (reference sequence). Between the trimmed V and J ends, which lost 1 base and 7 bases, there was a span of 11 bases. There are 14 residues in the CDR3. The CDR3 nucleotides read TGTGCCAGTAGTATAGTTGGAGGGGCGAACATTCAGTACTTC. This translates into CASSIVGGANIQYF. Full variable domain (rest looked up from reference TRBV19 and TRBJ2-4): DGGITQSPKYLFRKEGQNVTLSCEQNLNHDAMYWYRQDPGQGLRLIYYSQIVNDFQKGDIAEGYSVSREKKESFPLTVTSAQKNPTAFYLCASSIVGGANIQYFGAGTRLSVL.

The chain carries TRBV19 and TRBJ1-5; TRBD1 matches 7 bases. J was trimmed by 2 bases and V by 3 bases; bases with no gene match: 7. The CDR3 is 16 residues long. Looked up from germline, CDR1 is LNHDA and CDR2 is SQIVND (reference sequence). The CDR3 loop reads CASSIPWTGRNQPQHF. CDR3 bases: TGTGCCAGTAGTATTCCGTGGACAGGACGCAATCAGCCCCAGCATTTT.

The chain links TRBV30 to TRBJ2-7, with D perhaps TRBD1 (6 bases). The germline V gene has CDR1 GTSNPN and CDR2 SVGIG (reference sequence). CDR3 length equals 12 residues. The V end lost 6 bases, the J end lost 3 bases, and 12 bases lay between the germline ends. DNA for the CDR3: TGTGCCTGCGCCGGGACATACTACGAGCAGTACTTC. It is translated as CACAGTYYEQYF.

The chain uses TRBV18 and TRBJ2-2; a weak D match, TRBD2 (6 bases). V lost 6 bases and J 4 bases, leaving 21 bases between the germline ends. This CDR3 region has 17 residues. Germline V gene sequence: CDR1 KGHSH, CDR2 LQKENI. CDR3 amino acids: CASSPPAGPRSTGELFF. In DNA form, the CDR3 reads TGTGCCAGCTCTCCGCCCGCGGGACCCAGAAGCACCGGGGAGCTGTTTTTT.

This chain connects TRBV6-5 to TRBJ2-1, with 9 bases aligning to TRBD1. Germline CDR1 and CDR2: MNHEY and SVGAGI. The J segment lost 10 bases and the V segment lost 2 bases, leaving 9 bases of the junction unmatched. The CDR3 totals 15 residues. For the CDR3, the DNA is TGTGCCAGCAGTTACCGCTCGGGACAGGGCGTGGAGCAGTTCTTC. Encoded protein: CASSYRSGQGVEQFF.

This CDR3 is CASSLGQGPSYEQYF. The CDR3 DNA follows: TGTGCCAGCAGCTTGGGACAGGGACCCTCCTACGAGCAGTACTTC. This chain connects TRBV5-8 to TRBJ2-7; TRBD1 matches at 7 bases. CDR3 size: 15 residues. Germline-derived CDR1 and CDR2 are SGHTS and YDEGEE. The ends lost 0 bases at V and 0 bases at J; junction bases unmatched: 3.

This chain uses TRBV11-1 with TRBJ2-6; D call uncertain. Between the trimmed V and J ends, which lost 5 bases and 3 bases, there was a span of 14 bases. This CDR3 has 16 residues. The V gene's germline CDR1 is SGHAT and CDR2 FQDESV (reference sequence). CDR3 sequence reads: CASSPGTQSGANVLTF. As DNA, the CDR3 is TGTGCCAGCAGCCCAGGAACTCAAAGTGGGGCCAACGTCCTGACTTTC. Full variable domain (missing parts from reference TRBV11-1 and TRBJ2-6): EAEVAQSPRYKITEKSQAVAFWCDPISGHATLYWYRQILGQGPELLVQFQDESVVDDSQLPKDRFSAERLKGVDSTLKIQPAELGDSAMYLCASSPGTQSGANVLTFGAGSRLTVL.

The gene calls are TRBV25-1 and TRBJ1-2; 9 bases are a match to TRBD1. This CDR3 has 14 amino acids. CDR1 MGHDK and CDR2 SYGVNS come from the germline V gene. The V segment lost 1 base and the J segment 6 bases; nucleotides outside the gene matches: 3. This CDR3 is CASSEWGQGDGYTF. The CDR3 nucleotides read TGTGCCAGCAGTGAATGGGGACAGGGTGATGGCTACACCTTC.

In the case of this clone: An end of the junction does not agree with germline; a read error may underlie this. This CDR3 reads CVSSQSGANVLTF. In nucleotides, the CDR3 is TGTGTCAGCAGTCAATCTGGGGCCAACGTCCTGACTTTC. The rearrangement links TRBV6-5 to TRBJ2-6, with D unresolved. Germline assignment: CDR1 MNHEY and CDR2 SVGAGI. The CDR3 covers 13 residues.

The V gene is TRBV5-3, the J gene TRBJ2-4; no clear D. TRBV5-3 is labeled an ORF, and its function is uncertain. The CDR3 length is 13 residues. V shed 10 bases and J shed 0 bases, with 11 bases lying between them. CDR3 in DNA: TGTGCCGTCCACAGTGAAGCCAAAAACATTCAGTACTTC. Amino acids: CAVHSEAKNIQYF.

The chain is built from TRBV5-1 and TRBJ2-2, with D maybe TRBD1 (7 bases). CDR3 length: 16 amino acids. Germline CDR1 is SGHRS and CDR2 is YFSETQ. The ends were cut back, 3 bases at V and 4 bases at J, with 16 bases in the middle. CDR3: CASSSGGTAGTGELFF. DNA of the CDR3: TGCGCCAGCAGCTCGGGCGGGACAGCGGGCACCGGGGAGCTGTTTTTT.

A note on this clone: A junction end diverges from the germline sequence, so it may reflect a read error. The V call is TRBV7-2, the J call TRBJ1-2; D unresolved. CDR3 length equals 15 residues. CDR1 is SGHTA, CDR2 FQGNSA, per germline. CDR3 coding DNA: TGTGCCAGCCGCTTTACGGAACTAACTAACTATGGCTACACCTTC. Its translation is CASRFTELTNYGYTF.

The chain is built from TRBV30 and TRBJ2-5; possibly TRBD2 for D (5 bases). The CDR3 consists of 14 residues. Germline-derived CDR1 and CDR2 are GTSNPN and SVGIG (reference sequence). The ends were cut back, 0 bases at V and 4 bases at J, with 12 bases in the middle. DNA of the CDR3: TGTGCCTGGAGTGTGCGGGTAAGGCCAGAGACCCAGTACTTC. Translation gives CAWSVRVRPETQYF.

The rearrangement uses TRBV6-5 and TRBJ1-2, with no clear D. Trimming pared 4 bases from V and 1 base from J, leaving 4 bases between. This CDR3 region has 12 residues. Germline assignment: CDR1 MNHEY and CDR2 SVGAGI. The CDR3 loop reads CASSLDNYGYTF. In nucleotides, the CDR3 is TGTGCCAGCAGTTTAGATAACTATGGCTACACCTTC.

The chain combines TRBV6-5 with TRBJ1-2; 7 nucleotides agree with TRBD1. Germline V lookup: CDR1 MNHEY, CDR2 SVGAGI. This CDR3 comprises 14 residues. With 5 bases clipped from V and 4 bases from J, the junction kept 7 bases outside the gene matches. The DNA of the CDR3 is TGTGCCAGCAGTCGAGACGGACAGGCCTATGGCTACACCTTC. Translation gives CASSRDGQAYGYTF.

This sequence joins TRBV7-9 and TRBJ1-2; D ambiguous. V was cut by 2 bases and J by 13 bases, with 14 bases left in between. The CDR3 extends over 12 amino acids. Germline assignment: CDR1 SEHNR and CDR2 FQNEAQ (reference sequence). The CDR3 spells CASSLSDEAFTF. For the CDR3, the DNA is TGTGCCAGCAGCTTATCGGATGAGGCCTTCACCTTC.

The sample holds one count of this clone. The V and J genes are TRBV6-4 and TRBJ2-1; 10 bases match TRBD2. The CDR3 covers 15 residues. Germline V lookup: CDR1 MRHNA, CDR2 SNTAGT. With 3 bases clipped from V and 8 bases from J, the junction kept 7 bases outside the gene matches. This chain's CDR3 is CASSEKASGGDEQFF. CDR3 sequence (DNA): TGTGCCAGCAGTGAGAAGGCTAGCGGGGGTGATGAGCAGTTCTTC.

The chain couples TRBV7-9 to TRBJ1-1; the match to TRBD1 covers 7 bases. Per germline, CDR1 SEHNR and CDR2 FQNEAQ (reference sequence). Trimming at V came to 8 bases and at J to 0 bases, leaving 6 bases not matched to a gene. This CDR3 region has 14 residues. The CDR3 region has the DNA TGTGCCAGCCACTATACAGGGGTGAACACTGAAGCTTTCTTT. Protein: CASHYTGVNTEAFF.

V is TRBV18 and J is TRBJ2-7; 7 positions match TRBD2. The trim removed 2 bases at V and 5 bases at J, leaving 0 bases unmatched. Germline values: CDR1 KGHSH, CDR2 LQKENI. CDR3 length: 12 residues. CDR3 protein: CASSPAGDEQYF. For the CDR3, the DNA is TGTGCCAGCTCACCAGCGGGGGACGAGCAGTACTTC.